The 18 T cell receptor beta chains below were found in one sample sequenced in a study of patients and donors after allogeneic stem cell transplantation. In TCRdb, the RT-PCR reads were re-called with MiXCR into one record per CDR3 protein. The sample has 800,000 to 1,000,000 distinct CDR3 sequences, roughly 18% seen once; the top ten hold 5.5% to 6.5%. Specimen: blood, either unsorted or a sorted T cell fraction (not recorded which). These receptors all stem from a human donor who was either an allogeneic HSCT recipient or a stem cell or donor lymphocyte infusion donor (not recorded which). It is not recorded whose cells these are; they may come from a transplant donor.

The V gene is TRBV6-4, the J gene TRBJ2-2; possible D gene TRBD1, 5 bases. Germline CDR1 MRHNA, CDR2 SNTAGT. The CDR3 contains 17 residues. Trimming took 4 bases from V and 2 from J, leaving 17 bases between them. In DNA, the CDR3 is TGTGCCAGCAGTGCCCCAGGACAATCACAAAACACCGGGGAGCTGTTTTTT. It specifies CASSAPGQSQNTGELFF.

This clonotype showed up just a few times. The rearrangement uses TRBV6-5 and TRBJ2-2; no firm D call. The germline V gene has CDR1 MNHEY and CDR2 SVGAGI. Trimming pared 5 bases from V and 9 bases from J, leaving 10 bases between. This CDR3 is built from 12 residues. The CDR3 sequence: CASSALTRELFF. The CDR3 DNA sequence: TGTGCCAGCAGTGCGCTGACTCGGGAGCTGTTTTTT.

This sequence joins TRBV7-3 and TRBJ2-2; the match to TRBD2 covers 13 bases. The CDR3 extends over 17 amino acids. CDR1 and CDR2 from the germline V gene are SGHTA and FQGTGA. V lost 5 bases and J lost 4; bases outside the gene matches: 7. The CDR3 DNA reads TGTGCCAGCAGCCGAACACGACTAGCGGGGGGCACCGGGGAGCTGTTTTTT. Its translation: CASSRTRLAGGTGELFF.

This clonotype was observed a few times. The rearrangement uses TRBV5-1 and TRBJ2-1, with 11 bases fitting TRBD2. CDR1 is SGHRS and CDR2 is YFSETQ in the germline V gene. V dropped 0 bases and J dropped 8; count of bases not matched to a gene: 4. This CDR3 has 15 amino acids. CDR3: CASSLGLAGQDEQFF. For the CDR3, the DNA is TGCGCCAGCAGCTTGGGACTAGCGGGACAGGATGAGCAGTTCTTC.

This clonotype has only a few counts. The chain joins TRBV20-1 to TRBJ2-3; tentative D call: TRBD2 (6 bases). This CDR3 spans 15 amino acids. Trimming removed 5 bases from V and 0 bases from J, with 15 bases in between. Per the germline V gene, CDR1 is DFQATT and CDR2 is SNEGSKA (reference sequence). The CDR3 sequence is CSAQVGGKSTDTQYF. As DNA, the CDR3 is TGCAGTGCTCAGGTCGGAGGGAAAAGCACAGATACGCAGTATTTT.

This clonotype turned up a few times. The chain carries TRBV2 and TRBJ1-1; D may be TRBD1 (6 bases). The CDR3 sequence is 16 residues long. From germline, CDR1 is SNHLY and CDR2 FYNNEI. V was cut by 1 base and J by 2 bases, with 14 bases left in between. The chain's CDR3 is CASSEGTASRNTEAFF. CDR3 coding DNA: TGTGCCAGCAGTGAAGGGACAGCTAGCCGTAACACTGAAGCTTTCTTT.

This clonotype was observed a few times. This chain connects TRBV4-3 to TRBJ2-1; TRBD2 is a possible D gene (6 bases). With 4 bases removed from V and 9 bases from J, the gap between germline ends came to 16 bases. CDR1 and CDR2 from the germline V gene are LGHNA and YSLEER. The CDR3 totals 14 residues. CDR3 DNA sequence: TGCGCCAGCAGCCTGGGGGGTCCGGGCGGTGAGCAGTTCTTC. Its translation is CASSLGGPGGEQFF.

This clonotype was detected only a few times. The V call is TRBV27, the J call TRBJ1-1; 7 nucleotides line up with TRBD1. Germline CDR1 reads MNHEY; CDR2 reads SMNVEV (reference sequence). V shed 0 bases and J 1 base; nucleotides not matched to a gene: 2. The CDR3 totals 15 residues. The CDR3 sequence is CASSLSQGPNTEAFF. The CDR3 nucleotides read TGTGCCAGCAGTTTATCACAGGGGCCGAACACTGAAGCTTTCTTT.

There are a few counts of this clonotype. The CDR3 loop reads CHDSGPQRGSNQPQHF. The CDR3 DNA reads as TGTCACGACTCTGGGCCACAGAGGGGGAGCAATCAGCCCCAGCATTTT. The chain joins TRBV27 to TRBJ1-5; D might be TRBD1 (6 bases). The CDR3 is 16 residues long. Germline values: CDR1 MNHEY, CDR2 SMNVEV (reference sequence).

The CDR3 spells CASSQGQTQGPYGYTF. The DNA of the CDR3 is TGTGCCAGCAGCCAGGGCCAAACTCAGGGACCCTATGGCTACACCTTC. This chain uses TRBV4-2 with TRBJ1-2; TRBD1 is a possible D gene (5 bases). Germline V lookup: CDR1 LGHNA, CDR2 YNFKEQ. Trimming removed 3 bases at V and 4 bases at J, with 18 bases between. This CDR3 comprises 16 residues.

V is TRBV4-1 and J is TRBJ1-4; perhaps TRBD1 as D (6 bases). CDR1 is MGHRA and CDR2 is YSYEKL in the germline V gene. Trimming left V 0 bases short and J 10 bases short, with 15 bases between. The CDR3 spans 15 residues. The CDR3 bases are TGCGCCAGCAGCCAAGAAACAGGGTCCTTTTTAAAACTGTTTTTT. As protein: CASSQETGSFLKLFF.

The CDR3 nucleotides read TGCGCCAGCAGCCCAGGACAGGGGTTGCAAGAGACCCAGTACTTC. Its translation is CASSPGQGLQETQYF. The rearrangement joins TRBV5-1 to TRBJ2-5, with 9 bases fitting TRBD1. Unmatched junction bases numbered 6, after V lost 4 bases and J lost 2 bases. The germline V gene encodes CDR1 SGHRS and CDR2 YFSETQ. The CDR3 is 15 amino acids.

The chain is built from TRBV11-2 and TRBJ2-1, with 11 nucleotides matching TRBD2. The germline gives CDR1 SGHAT, CDR2 FQNNGV. The CDR3 extends over 18 amino acids. With 1 base clipped from V and 7 bases from J, the junction kept 12 bases outside the gene matches. CDR3 residues: CASSLVGLAGGLRNEQFF. CDR3 nucleotides: TGTGCCAGCAGCTTAGTTGGGCTAGCGGGAGGTCTGAGGAATGAGCAGTTCTTC.

This chain joins TRBV5-1 and TRBJ2-3; D is possibly TRBD1 (5 bases). Per the germline V gene, CDR1 is SGHRS and CDR2 is YFSETQ. V was trimmed by 4 bases and J by 0 bases, leaving 15 bases between them. The CDR3 runs to 16 residues. The CDR3 is CASSAGLGMSTDTQYF. The CDR3 DNA reads as TGCGCCAGCAGCGCAGGGCTAGGGATGAGCACAGATACGCAGTATTTT.

This sequence joins TRBV5-1 and TRBJ2-5; the D gene is possibly TRBD1 (5 bases). This CDR3 comprises 15 residues. V shed 0 bases and J shed 7 bases, with 16 bases lying between them. Germline loops: CDR1 SGHRS, CDR2 YFSETQ. CDR3 DNA sequence: TGCGCCAGCAGCTTGGCCGAACAGGCTCTAGGGACCCAGTACTTC. Translated: CASSLAEQALGTQYF. Full variable domain (outside the CDR3, taken from reference TRBV5-1 and TRBJ2-5): KAGVTQTPRYLIKTRGQQVTLSCSPISGHRSVSWYQQTPGQGLQFLFEYFSETQRNKGNFPGRFSGRQFSNSRSEMNVSTLELGDSALYLCASSLAEQALGTQYFGPGTRLLVL.

V gene TRBV12-3 or TRBV12-4 combines with J gene TRBJ1-2; D perhaps matches TRBD1 (6 bases). This CDR3 has 17 residues. Trimming left V 7 bases short and J 5 bases short, with 26 bases between. CDR3 nucleotide sequence: TGTGCCAGCATTCCTTTTTTTAAGGGGGGTCACCTTTATGGCTACACCTTC. It translates to CASIPFFKGGHLYGYTF.

This clonotype was detected only a few times. The genes are TRBV4-1 and TRBJ1-5, with 8 bases that match TRBD1. Trimming took 3 bases from V and 3 from J; bases not matched to a gene: 4. The CDR3 consists of 15 residues. Per the germline V gene, CDR1 is MGHRA and CDR2 is YSYEKL. CDR3 nucleotide sequence: TGCGCCAGCAGCCAGGGACAGGTCCTCAATCAGCCCCAGCATTTT. As protein: CASSQGQVLNQPQHF.

This clonotype was recorded at least ten times. V usage is TRBV29-1 and J usage is TRBJ2-3, with a tentative D call TRBD2 (5 bases). CDR1 SQVTM and CDR2 ANQGSEA come from the germline V gene. The V end lost 7 bases, the J end lost 1 base, and 18 bases lay between the germline ends. The CDR3 has 15 residues. In nucleotides, the CDR3 is TGCAGCGCCGGCCCTCTCCAGAGGGGCACAGATACGCAGTATTTT. Encoded protein: CSAGPLQRGTDTQYF.